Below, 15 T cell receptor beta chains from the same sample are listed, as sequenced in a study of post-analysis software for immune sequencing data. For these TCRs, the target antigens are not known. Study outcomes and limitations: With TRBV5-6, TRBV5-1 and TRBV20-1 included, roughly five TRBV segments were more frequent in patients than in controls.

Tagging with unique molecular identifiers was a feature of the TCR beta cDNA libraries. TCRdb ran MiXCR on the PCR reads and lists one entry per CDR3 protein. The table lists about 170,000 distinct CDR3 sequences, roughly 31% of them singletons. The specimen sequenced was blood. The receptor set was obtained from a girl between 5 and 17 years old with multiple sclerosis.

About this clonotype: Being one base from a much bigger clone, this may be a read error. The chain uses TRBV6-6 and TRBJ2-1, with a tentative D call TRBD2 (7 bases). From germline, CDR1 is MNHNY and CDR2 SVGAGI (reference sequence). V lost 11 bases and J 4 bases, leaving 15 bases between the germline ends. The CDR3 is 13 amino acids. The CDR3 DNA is TGTGCCGGCGGGAGACAGGTTTACAATGAGCAGTTCTTC. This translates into CAGGRQVYNEQFF.

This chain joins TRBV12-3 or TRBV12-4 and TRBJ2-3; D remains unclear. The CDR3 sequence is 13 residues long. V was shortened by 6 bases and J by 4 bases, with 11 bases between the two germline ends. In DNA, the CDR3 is TGTGCCAGCAGCGACCTGGGCGCAGATACGCAGTATTTT. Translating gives CASSDLGADTQYF.

CDR3: CASSATLAGGTDTQYF. In DNA, the CDR3 is TGCGCCAGCAGCGCCACCTTAGCGGGGGGCACAGATACGCAGTATTTT. The chain links TRBV5-1 to TRBJ2-3, with 9 bases aligning to TRBD2. CDR3 length: 16 residues. Germline CDR1 SGHRS, CDR2 YFSETQ. With 4 bases clipped from V and 1 base from J, the junction kept 7 bases outside the gene matches.

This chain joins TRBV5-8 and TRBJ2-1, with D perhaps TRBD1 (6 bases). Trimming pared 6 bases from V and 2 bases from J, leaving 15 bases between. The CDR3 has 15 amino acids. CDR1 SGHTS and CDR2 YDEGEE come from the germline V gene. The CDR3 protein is CASTKTGTPYNEQFF. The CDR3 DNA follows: TGTGCCAGCACTAAAACCGGGACACCCTACAATGAGCAGTTCTTC.

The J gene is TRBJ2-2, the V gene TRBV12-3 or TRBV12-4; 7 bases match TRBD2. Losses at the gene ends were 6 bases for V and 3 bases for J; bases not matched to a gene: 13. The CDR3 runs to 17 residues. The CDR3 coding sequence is TGTGCCAGCAGGACTCCCCTAGCGGTGGAGGACACCGGGGAGCTGTTTTTT. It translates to CASRTPLAVEDTGELFF.

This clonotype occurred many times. CDR3 nucleotides: TGCAGTGCTAGCAAGGGGGGAACTACGCCCCAGCATTTT. Translating it yields CSASKGGTTPQHF. The rearrangement joins TRBV20-1 to TRBJ1-5; TRBD1 might be the D (6 bases). V was trimmed by 3 bases and J by 9 bases, leaving 15 bases between them. CDR3 length: 13 residues. The V gene's germline CDR1 is DFQATT and CDR2 SNEGSKA (reference sequence).

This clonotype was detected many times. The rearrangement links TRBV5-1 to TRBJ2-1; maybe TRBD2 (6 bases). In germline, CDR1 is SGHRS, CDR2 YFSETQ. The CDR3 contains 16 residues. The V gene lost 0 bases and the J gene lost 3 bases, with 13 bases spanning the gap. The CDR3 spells CASSLGAGNLYNEQFF. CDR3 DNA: TGCGCCAGCAGCTTGGGGGCGGGAAATCTCTACAATGAGCAGTTCTTC.

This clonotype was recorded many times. The CDR3 reads CASSTSDRADSPLHF. The CDR3 coding sequence is TGCGCCAGCAGCACCAGCGACAGGGCGGATTCACCCCTCCACTTT. The rearrangement links TRBV5-1 to TRBJ1-6; 7 nucleotides line up with TRBD1. There are 15 residues in the CDR3. The V segment lost 4 bases and the J segment 8 bases; nucleotides outside the gene matches: 9. In germline, CDR1 is SGHRS, CDR2 YFSETQ.

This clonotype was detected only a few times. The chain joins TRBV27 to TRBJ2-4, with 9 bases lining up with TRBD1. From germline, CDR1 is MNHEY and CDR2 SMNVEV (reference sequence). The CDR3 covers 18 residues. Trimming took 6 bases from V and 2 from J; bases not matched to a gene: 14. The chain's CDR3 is CASSRTLTGGFSKNIQYF. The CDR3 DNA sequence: TGTGCCAGCAGCCGAACTCTCACAGGGGGCTTTTCCAAAAACATTCAGTACTTC.

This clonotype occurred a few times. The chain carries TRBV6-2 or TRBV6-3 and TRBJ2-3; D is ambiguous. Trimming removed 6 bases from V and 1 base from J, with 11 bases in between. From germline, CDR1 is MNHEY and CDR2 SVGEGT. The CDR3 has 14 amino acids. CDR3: CASSDPEGTDTQYF. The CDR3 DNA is TGTGCCAGCAGCGACCCCGAGGGCACAGATACGCAGTATTTT.

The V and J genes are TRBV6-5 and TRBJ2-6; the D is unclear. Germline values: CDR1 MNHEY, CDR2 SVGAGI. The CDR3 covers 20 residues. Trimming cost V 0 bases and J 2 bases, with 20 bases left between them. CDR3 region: CASSYSLTSYMSPGANVLTF. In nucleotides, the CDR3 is TGTGCCAGCAGTTACTCCCTGACCAGCTATATGAGCCCTGGGGCCAACGTCCTGACTTTC.

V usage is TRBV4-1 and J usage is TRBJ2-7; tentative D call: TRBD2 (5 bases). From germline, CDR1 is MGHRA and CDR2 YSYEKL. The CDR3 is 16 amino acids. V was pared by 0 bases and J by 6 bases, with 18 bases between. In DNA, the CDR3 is TGCGCCAGCAGCCAAGAATCTGCGTGGGAGTGGCGCGAGCAGTACTTC. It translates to CASSQESAWEWREQYF.

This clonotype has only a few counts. The CDR3 region is CASSSAGFYNEQFF. DNA for the CDR3: TGCGCCAGCAGCTCGGCCGGTTTCTACAATGAGCAGTTCTTC. This rearrangement joins TRBV5-1 to TRBJ2-1; D unclear. Germline lookup yields CDR1 SGHRS and CDR2 YFSETQ. V was shortened by 3 bases and J by 3 bases, with 10 bases between the two germline ends. CDR3 length: 14 residues.

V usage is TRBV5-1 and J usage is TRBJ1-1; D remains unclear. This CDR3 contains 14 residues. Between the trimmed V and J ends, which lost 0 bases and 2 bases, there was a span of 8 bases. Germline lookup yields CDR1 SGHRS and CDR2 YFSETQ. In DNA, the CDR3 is TGCGCCAGCAGCTTGGTACAGATAAACACTGAAGCTTTCTTT. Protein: CASSLVQINTEAFF.

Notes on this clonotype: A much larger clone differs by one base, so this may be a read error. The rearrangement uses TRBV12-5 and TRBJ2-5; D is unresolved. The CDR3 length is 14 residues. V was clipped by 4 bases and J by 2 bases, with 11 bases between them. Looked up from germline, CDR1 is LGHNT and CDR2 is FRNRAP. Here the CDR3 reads CASGSRVGQETQYF. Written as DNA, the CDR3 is TGTGCTAGTGGTTCCCGAGTGGGACAAGAGACCCAGTACTTC.